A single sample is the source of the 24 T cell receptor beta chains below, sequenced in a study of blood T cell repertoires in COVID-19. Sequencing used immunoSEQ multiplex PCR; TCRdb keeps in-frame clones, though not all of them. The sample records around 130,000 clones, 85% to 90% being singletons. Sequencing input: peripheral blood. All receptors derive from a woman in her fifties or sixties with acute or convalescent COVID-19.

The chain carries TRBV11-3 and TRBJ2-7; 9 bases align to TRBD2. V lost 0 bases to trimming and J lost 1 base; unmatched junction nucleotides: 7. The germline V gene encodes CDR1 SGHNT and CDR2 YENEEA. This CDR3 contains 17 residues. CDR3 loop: CASSLDHSGGLSYEQYF. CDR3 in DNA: TGTGCCAGCAGCTTAGATCATAGCGGGGGACTTTCCTACGAGCAGTACTTC.

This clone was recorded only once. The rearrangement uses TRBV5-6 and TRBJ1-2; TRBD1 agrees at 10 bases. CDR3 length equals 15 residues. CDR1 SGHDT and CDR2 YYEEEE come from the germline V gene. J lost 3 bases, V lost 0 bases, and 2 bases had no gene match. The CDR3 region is CASSLVGQGHYGYTF. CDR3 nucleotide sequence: TGTGCCAGCAGCTTGGTGGGACAGGGGCACTATGGCTACACCTTC. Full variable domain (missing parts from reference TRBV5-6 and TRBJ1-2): DAGVTQSPTHLIKTRGQQVTLRCSPKSGHDTVSWYQQALGQGPQFIFQYYEEEERQRGNFPDRFSGHQFPNYSSELNVNALLLGDSALYLCASSLVGQGHYGYTFGSGTRLTVV.

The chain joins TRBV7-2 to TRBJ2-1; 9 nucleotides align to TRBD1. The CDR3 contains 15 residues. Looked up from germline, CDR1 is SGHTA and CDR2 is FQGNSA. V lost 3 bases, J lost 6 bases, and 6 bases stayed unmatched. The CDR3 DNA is TGTGCCAGCAGCTTCTTCCCGGGACAGGGCAATGAGCAGTTCTTC. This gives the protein CASSFFPGQGNEQFF.

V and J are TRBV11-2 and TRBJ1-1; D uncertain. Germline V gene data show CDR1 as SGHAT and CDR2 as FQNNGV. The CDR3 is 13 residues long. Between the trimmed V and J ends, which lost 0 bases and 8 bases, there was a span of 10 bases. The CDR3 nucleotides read TGTGCCAGCAGCTTAGAGGCATTGCAAGAAGCTTTCTTT. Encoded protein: CASSLEALQEAFF. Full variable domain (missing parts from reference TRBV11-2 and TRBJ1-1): EAGVAQSPRYKIIEKRQSVAFWCNPISGHATLYWYQQILGQGPKLLIQFQNNGVVDDSQLPKDRFSAERLKGVDSTLKIQPAKLEDSAVYLCASSLEALQEAFFGQGTRLTVV.

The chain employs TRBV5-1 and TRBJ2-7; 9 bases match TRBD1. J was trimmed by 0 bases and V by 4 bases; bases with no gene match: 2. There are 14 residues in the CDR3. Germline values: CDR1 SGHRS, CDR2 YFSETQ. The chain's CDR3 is CASSVTGGSYEQYF. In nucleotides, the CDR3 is TGCGCCAGCAGCGTGACAGGGGGCTCCTACGAGCAGTACTTC.

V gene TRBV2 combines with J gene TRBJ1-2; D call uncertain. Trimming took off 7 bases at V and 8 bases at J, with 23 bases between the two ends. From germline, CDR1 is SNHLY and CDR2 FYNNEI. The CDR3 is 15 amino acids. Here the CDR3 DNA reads TGTGCCAGCAACCCCACAGTGGGAGAGGCTAACGGCTACACCTTC. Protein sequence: CASNPTVGEANGYTF.

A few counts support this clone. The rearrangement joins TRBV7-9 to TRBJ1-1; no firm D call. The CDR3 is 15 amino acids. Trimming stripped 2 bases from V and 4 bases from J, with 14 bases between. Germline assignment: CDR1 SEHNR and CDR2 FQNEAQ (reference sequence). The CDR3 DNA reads TGTGCCAGCAGCTTATGGCGGGGATTGAGCACTGAAGCTTTCTTT. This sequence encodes CASSLWRGLSTEAFF.

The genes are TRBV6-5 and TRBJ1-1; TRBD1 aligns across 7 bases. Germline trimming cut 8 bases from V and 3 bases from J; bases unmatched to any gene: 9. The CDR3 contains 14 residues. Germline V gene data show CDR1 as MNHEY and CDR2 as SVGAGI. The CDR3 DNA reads TGTGCCAGCGGAGAGACAGGGCGGGACACTGAAGCTTTCTTT. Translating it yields CASGETGRDTEAFF.

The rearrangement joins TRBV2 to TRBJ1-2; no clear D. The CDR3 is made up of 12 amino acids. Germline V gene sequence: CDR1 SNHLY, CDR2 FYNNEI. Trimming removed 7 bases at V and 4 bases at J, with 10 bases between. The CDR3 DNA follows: TGTGCCAGCAACCCGGGTGCCTATGGCTACACCTTC. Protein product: CASNPGAYGYTF.

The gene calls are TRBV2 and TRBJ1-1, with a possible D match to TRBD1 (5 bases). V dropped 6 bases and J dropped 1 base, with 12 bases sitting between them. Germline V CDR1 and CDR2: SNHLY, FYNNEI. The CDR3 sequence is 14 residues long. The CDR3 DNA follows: TGTGCCAGCAGCTTTGACAGCCCGAACACTGAAGCTTTCTTT. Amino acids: CASSFDSPNTEAFF.

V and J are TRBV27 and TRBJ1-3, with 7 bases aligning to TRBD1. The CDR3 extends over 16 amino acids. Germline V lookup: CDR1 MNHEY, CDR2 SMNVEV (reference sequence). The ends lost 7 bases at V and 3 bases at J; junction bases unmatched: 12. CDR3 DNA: TGTGCCAGCAACTTAGACAGGGAGTACGGTGGAAACACCATATATTTT. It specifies CASNLDREYGGNTIYF.

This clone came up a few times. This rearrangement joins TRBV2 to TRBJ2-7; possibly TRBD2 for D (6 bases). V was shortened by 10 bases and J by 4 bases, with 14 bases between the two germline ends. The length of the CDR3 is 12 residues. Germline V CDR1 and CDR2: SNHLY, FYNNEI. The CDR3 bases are TGTGCCACCCGGGACTTCTTTTACGAGCAGTACTTC. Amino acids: CATRDFFYEQYF.

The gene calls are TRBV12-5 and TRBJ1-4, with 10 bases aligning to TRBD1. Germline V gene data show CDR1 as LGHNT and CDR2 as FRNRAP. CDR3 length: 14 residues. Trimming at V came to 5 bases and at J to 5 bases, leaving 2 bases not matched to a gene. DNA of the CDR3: TGTGCTAGTGGTACGGGACAGGGGAATGAAAAACTGTTTTTT. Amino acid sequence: CASGTGQGNEKLFF.

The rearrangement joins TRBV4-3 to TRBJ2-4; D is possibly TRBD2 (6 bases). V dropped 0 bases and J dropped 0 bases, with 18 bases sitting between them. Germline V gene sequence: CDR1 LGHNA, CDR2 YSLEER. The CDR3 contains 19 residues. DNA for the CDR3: TGCGCCAGCAGCCAAGATCTAGCGACCCGCGTCCGAGCCAAAAACATTCAGTACTTC. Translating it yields CASSQDLATRVRAKNIQYF.

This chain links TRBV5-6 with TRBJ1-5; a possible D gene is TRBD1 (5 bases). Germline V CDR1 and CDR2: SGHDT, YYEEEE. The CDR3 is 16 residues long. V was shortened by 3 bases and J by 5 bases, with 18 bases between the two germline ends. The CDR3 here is CASSSRRTQGYQPQHF. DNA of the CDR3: TGTGCCAGCAGCTCCCGAAGGACACAAGGTTATCAGCCCCAGCATTTT.

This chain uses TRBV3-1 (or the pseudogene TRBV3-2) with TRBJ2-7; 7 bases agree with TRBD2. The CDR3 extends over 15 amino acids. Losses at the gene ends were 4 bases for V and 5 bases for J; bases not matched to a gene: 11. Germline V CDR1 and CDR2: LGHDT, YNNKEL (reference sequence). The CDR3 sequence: CASSPWTSRKHEQYF. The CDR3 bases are TGTGCCAGCAGCCCGTGGACTAGTAGGAAACACGAGCAGTACTTC.

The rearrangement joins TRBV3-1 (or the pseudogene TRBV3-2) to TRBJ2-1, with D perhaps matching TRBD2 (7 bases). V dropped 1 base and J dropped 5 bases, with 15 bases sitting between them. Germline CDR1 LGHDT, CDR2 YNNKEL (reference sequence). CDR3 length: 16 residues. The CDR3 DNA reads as TGTGCCAGCAGCCAAGTTTGGGGGGGGCGAAACAATGAGCAGTTCTTC. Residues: CASSQVWGGRNNEQFF.

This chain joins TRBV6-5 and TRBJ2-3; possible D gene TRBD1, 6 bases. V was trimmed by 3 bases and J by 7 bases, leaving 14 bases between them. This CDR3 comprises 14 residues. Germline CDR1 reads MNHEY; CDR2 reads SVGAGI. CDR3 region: CASSYVTGTYTQYF. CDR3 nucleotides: TGTGCCAGCAGTTATGTAACCGGGACATATACGCAGTATTTT.

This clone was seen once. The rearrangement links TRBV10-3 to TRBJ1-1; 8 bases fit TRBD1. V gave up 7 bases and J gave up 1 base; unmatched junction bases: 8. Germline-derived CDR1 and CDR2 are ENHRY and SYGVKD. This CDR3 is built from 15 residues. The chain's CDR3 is CAINDRGWGNTEAFF. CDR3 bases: TGTGCCATCAACGACAGGGGATGGGGGAACACTGAAGCTTTCTTT.

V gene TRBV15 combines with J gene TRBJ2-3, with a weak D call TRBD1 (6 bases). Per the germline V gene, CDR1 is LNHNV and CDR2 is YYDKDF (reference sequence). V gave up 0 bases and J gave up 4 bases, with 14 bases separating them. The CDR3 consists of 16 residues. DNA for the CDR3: TGTGCCACCAGCAGAGATAGGCAGGGGTTGGCAGATACGCAGTATTTT. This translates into CATSRDRQGLADTQYF. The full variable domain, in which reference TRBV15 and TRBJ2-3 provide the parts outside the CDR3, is DAMVIQNPRYQVTQFGKPVTLSCSQTLNHNVMYWYQQKSSQAPKLLFHYYDKDFNNEADTPDNFQSRRPNTSFCFLDIRSPGLGDTAMYLCATSRDRQGLADTQYFGPGTRLTVL.

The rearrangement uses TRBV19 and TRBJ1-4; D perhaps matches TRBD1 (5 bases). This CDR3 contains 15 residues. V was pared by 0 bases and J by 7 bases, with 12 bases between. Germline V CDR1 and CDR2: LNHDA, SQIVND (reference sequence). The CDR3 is CASSIDPRDSEKLFF. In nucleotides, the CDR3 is TGTGCCAGTAGTATAGATCCCAGGGATAGTGAAAAACTGTTTTTT.

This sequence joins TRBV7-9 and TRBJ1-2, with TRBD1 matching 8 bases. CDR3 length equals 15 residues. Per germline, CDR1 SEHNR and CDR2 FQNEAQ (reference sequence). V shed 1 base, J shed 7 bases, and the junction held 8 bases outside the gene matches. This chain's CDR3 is CASSLGRDRLAGYTF. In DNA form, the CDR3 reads TGTGCCAGCAGCTTAGGTAGGGACAGGCTGGCTGGCTACACCTTC.

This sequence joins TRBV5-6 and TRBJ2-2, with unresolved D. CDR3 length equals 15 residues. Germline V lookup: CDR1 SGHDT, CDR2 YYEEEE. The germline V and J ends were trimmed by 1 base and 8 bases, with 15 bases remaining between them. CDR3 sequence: CASSLKLGFRGELFF. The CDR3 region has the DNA TGTGCCAGCAGCTTGAAGCTCGGGTTCAGAGGGGAGCTGTTTTTT.

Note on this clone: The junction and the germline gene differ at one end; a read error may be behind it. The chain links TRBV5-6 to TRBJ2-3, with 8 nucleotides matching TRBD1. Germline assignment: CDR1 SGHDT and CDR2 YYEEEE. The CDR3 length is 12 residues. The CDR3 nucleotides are TGTGCCAGCAGCTCCGGGACAGGTACGCAGTATTTT. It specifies CASSSGTGTQYF.